This TCR beta chain is from a study of graft-versus-host responses after intestinal transplantation. Looking at the study overall: Anti-thymocyte globulin induction, then tacrolimus and steroids for about three years, went to all recipients.

The repertoire was sequenced with immunoSEQ multiplex PCR; TCRdb's copy has only in-frame clones and lacks some. The table records about 90,000 clones, roughly 92% of them present only once. To note about this clone: Its antigen is unknown. The sample has other DNA sequences that encode this CDR3 too.

Findings of the study overall: Present in recipient marrow, GvH clones included some that appeared first in ileum or blood. Some patients had graft-donor T cell macrochimerism. In their allografts, the ratios of graft-versus-host to host-versus-graft T cell clones were high.

This CDR3 spans 17 amino acids. CDR1 SGDLS and CDR2 YYNGEE come from the germline V gene. J lost 4 bases, V lost 3 bases, and 12 bases had no gene match. V gene TRBV9 combines with J gene TRBJ2-2; 7 bases are shared with TRBD1. The sequencing used unstimulated CD4+ T cells sorted from spleen or lymph node cells, collected before intestinal transplant. The TCR sequence derives from a human donor who received an intestinal transplant. In DNA form, the CDR3 reads TGTGCCAGCAGCGCCCGGACAGGAATTGGCGGCACCGGGGAGCTGTTTTTT. Translated, it gives CASSARTGIGGTGELFF.